The 30 T cell receptor beta chains below all came from one sample that was sequenced in a study of cytomegalovirus exposure and HLA in healthy donors. 60 Vbeta and 13 Jbeta primers were used in PCR. The method was immunoSEQ multiplex PCR; TCRdb's version includes in-frame clones alone and lacks a portion of them. Altogether approximately 140,000 clones are present, 80% being singletons, with the ten largest covering just over 5%. Specimen: PBMCs. The receptors shown here come from a male donor in good health and CMV-seronegative.

The chain is built from TRBV18 and TRBJ1-3; no clear D gene. This CDR3 has 14 residues. Germline V CDR1 and CDR2: KGHSH, LQKENI. The ends were cut back, 5 bases at V and 1 base at J, with 9 bases in the middle. The CDR3 DNA reads as TGTGCCAGCTCAGTGGGGAGGTCTGGAAACACCATATATTTT. The encoded protein is CASSVGRSGNTIYF.

The chain carries TRBV14 and TRBJ1-2; TRBD1 matches 9 bases. The CDR3 runs to 13 residues. V lost 4 bases and J lost 8; bases outside the gene matches: 5. Germline assignment: CDR1 SGHDN and CDR2 FVKESK. The CDR3 is CASSPQTGGGYTF. CDR3 DNA sequence: TGTGCCAGCAGCCCTCAGACAGGGGGAGGCTACACCTTC.

The V and J genes are TRBV20-1 and TRBJ1-5; no reliable D call. Germline CDR1 DFQATT, CDR2 SNEGSKA (reference sequence). This CDR3 is 11 amino acids long. The germline V and J ends were trimmed by 0 bases and 6 bases, with 3 bases remaining between them. For the CDR3, the DNA is TGCAGTGCTAGAGACGGTCAGCCCCAGCATTTT. This encodes CSARDGQPQHF.

V gene TRBV7-9 combines with J gene TRBJ2-3; TRBD1 is a possible D gene (6 bases). This CDR3 comprises 13 residues. CDR1 SEHNR and CDR2 FQNEAQ come from the germline V gene (reference sequence). Trimming left V 3 bases short and J 5 bases short, with 9 bases between. CDR3 nucleotides: TGTGCCAGCAGCTTCACAGGGTTAGATACGCAGTATTTT. This sequence encodes CASSFTGLDTQYF.

The V gene is TRBV5-1, the J gene TRBJ1-5; perhaps TRBD1 as D (5 bases). Looked up from germline, CDR1 is SGHRS and CDR2 is YFSETQ. Trimming removed 4 bases at V and 4 bases at J, with 15 bases between. The CDR3 spans 15 residues. CDR3: CASSPAGTPNQPQHF. In nucleotides, the CDR3 is TGCGCCAGCAGCCCCGCCGGGACTCCTAATCAGCCCCAGCATTTT.

The chain carries TRBV9 and TRBJ1-1; 8 bases map to TRBD1. The CDR3 sequence is 16 residues long. Germline V CDR1 and CDR2: SGDLS, YYNGEE. Trimming took 0 bases from V and 2 from J; bases not matched to a gene: 6. Here the CDR3 DNA reads TGTGCCAGCAGCGTAGGCGGGACAGGTTTTAACACTGAAGCTTTCTTT. The encoded protein is CASSVGGTGFNTEAFF. The full variable domain, in which reference TRBV9 and TRBJ1-1 provide the parts outside the CDR3, is DSGVTQTPKHLITATGQRVTLRCSPRSGDLSVYWYQQSLDQGLQFLIQYYNGEERAKGNILERFSAQQFPDLHSELNLSSLELGDSALYFCASSVGGTGFNTEAFFGQGTRLTVV.

The gene calls are TRBV7-8 and TRBJ1-5; D remains unclear. Germline V gene sequence: CDR1 SGHVS, CDR2 FQNEAQ. This CDR3 has 17 residues. V lost 1 base, J lost 4 bases, and 17 bases lay in between. CDR3 amino acids: CASSLGGGRPSNQPQHF. CDR3 in DNA: TGTGCCAGCAGCTTAGGAGGAGGGCGACCTTCAAATCAGCCCCAGCATTTT.

This clone came up once. The sample holds other DNA sequences that translate to the same CDR3. In DNA form, the CDR3 reads TGTGCCACCAGCAGAGATCTAGGGGGAAACTATGGCTACACCTTC. It specifies CATSRDLGGNYGYTF. V is TRBV15 and J is TRBJ1-2, with a weak D call TRBD1 (6 bases). Per germline, CDR1 LNHNV and CDR2 YYDKDF (reference sequence). The CDR3 consists of 15 residues. The V end lost 0 bases, the J end lost 2 bases, and 10 bases lay between the germline ends. Filled out from reference TRBV15 and TRBJ1-2, the complete variable domain reads DAMVIQNPRYQVTQFGKPVTLSCSQTLNHNVMYWYQQKSSQAPKLLFHYYDKDFNNEADTPDNFQSRRPNTSFCFLDIRSPGLGDTAMYLCATSRDLGGNYGYTFGSGTRLTVV.

The genes are TRBV9 and TRBJ2-7, with D possibly TRBD1 on 5 matching bases. This CDR3 is built from 15 residues. Germline V lookup: CDR1 SGDLS, CDR2 YYNGEE. Trimming shortened V by 1 base and J by 6 bases, and 17 bases separated the two germline ends. The CDR3 region is CASSVSTQGGREQYF. The CDR3 region has the DNA TGTGCCAGCAGCGTATCCACCCAGGGTGGTCGCGAGCAGTACTTC.

V gene TRBV9 combines with J gene TRBJ2-3, with D possibly matching TRBD1 (6 bases). The CDR3 spans 16 residues. From germline, CDR1 is SGDLS and CDR2 YYNGEE. The V end lost 3 bases, the J end lost 2 bases, and 16 bases lay between the germline ends. Here the CDR3 reads CASSAYQGSYTDTQYF. DNA for the CDR3: TGTGCCAGCAGCGCGTATCAGGGGTCTTACACAGATACGCAGTATTTT.

The sample holds a few counts of this clone. The chain joins TRBV2 to TRBJ1-6, with D hard to call. CDR1 is SNHLY and CDR2 is FYNNEI in the germline V gene. The CDR3 is made up of 14 amino acids. V lost 3 bases, J lost 7 bases, and 10 bases lay in between. In nucleotides, the CDR3 is TGTGCCAGCAGTGATCGGGGTAAGAATTCACCCCTCCACTTT. It specifies CASSDRGKNSPLHF.

The CDR3 spells CASSFLRDRGSGANVLTF. In nucleotides, the CDR3 is TGTGCCAGCAGCTTCCTCCGGGACAGGGGTTCTGGGGCCAACGTCCTGACTTTC. The rearrangement joins TRBV7-9 to TRBJ2-6; 10 bases line up with TRBD1. Germline V gene data show CDR1 as SEHNR and CDR2 as FQNEAQ (reference sequence). There are 18 residues in the CDR3. With 3 bases clipped from V and 1 base from J, the junction kept 6 bases outside the gene matches.

This clone was seen only once. This chain joins TRBV4-1 and TRBJ2-6, with D possibly TRBD2 on 5 matching bases. V was shortened by 3 bases and J by 0 bases, with 15 bases between the two germline ends. Germline V CDR1 and CDR2: MGHRA, YSYEKL. The CDR3 is 18 amino acids. The CDR3 region is CASSQTDRGYSGANVLTF. DNA of the CDR3: TGCGCCAGCAGCCAGACGGATCGGGGTTACTCTGGGGCCAACGTCCTGACTTTC.

The chain recombines TRBV9 with TRBJ2-1; 7 nucleotides line up with TRBD1. V was pared by 0 bases and J by 9 bases, with 12 bases of the junction left unmatched. Germline V gene lookup returns CDR1 SGDLS and CDR2 YYNGEE. CDR3 length: 16 amino acids. DNA for the CDR3: TGTGCCAGCAGCGTAGACAGGACAGGCAGGGGTGGTGAGCAGTTCTTC. It translates to CASSVDRTGRGGEQFF.

This sequence joins TRBV4-2 and TRBJ2-7, with a possible D match to TRBD1 (7 bases). Trimming removed 4 bases at V and 7 bases at J, with 23 bases between. Germline CDR1 reads LGHNA; CDR2 reads YNFKEQ. This CDR3 is built from 16 residues. CDR3 protein: CASSPTLGQLREEQYF. DNA for the CDR3: TGTGCCAGCAGCCCCACGTTGGGACAGCTCCGGGAGGAGCAGTACTTC.

This chain uses TRBV27 with TRBJ1-2, with D possibly being TRBD1 (5 bases). This CDR3 spans 13 amino acids. Germline CDR1 is MNHEY and CDR2 is SMNVEV (reference sequence). V shed 5 bases and J shed 8 bases, with 15 bases lying between them. CDR3: CASSEFPKGGYTF. The CDR3 nucleotides are TGTGCCAGCAGTGAGTTCCCCAAGGGGGGCTACACCTTC.

This sequence joins TRBV27 and TRBJ1-2; TRBD1 matches at 7 bases. The germline V gene has CDR1 MNHEY and CDR2 SMNVEV (reference sequence). V trimming: 6 bases; J trimming: 8 bases; junction bases outside the gene matches: 9. The CDR3 loop spans 13 amino acids. CDR3 sequence reads: CASRVTGQEGYTF. The CDR3 region has the DNA TGTGCCAGCAGAGTGACAGGGCAGGAGGGCTACACCTTC.

Note on this clone: One end of the junction is discordant with germline, which a read error may explain. The chain links TRBV7-7 to TRBJ2-1; 9 nucleotides match TRBD2. Germline CDR1 is SSHAT and CDR2 is FNYEAQ (reference sequence). This CDR3 region has 16 residues. The CDR3 bases are TGTGCTAGCAGCCCTAGCGGGGTAGGTTCCTACAATGAGCAGTTCTTC. Translation: CASSPSGVGSYNEQFF.

This chain links TRBV7-2 with TRBJ1-2; maybe TRBD1 (5 bases). This CDR3 has 15 residues. Between the trimmed V and J ends, which lost 4 bases and 1 base, there was a span of 13 bases. The germline CDR1 and CDR2 sequences are SGHTA and FQGNSA. CDR3: CASSSTTEVNYGYTF. CDR3 bases: TGTGCCAGCAGCTCGACGACAGAAGTTAACTATGGCTACACCTTC.

The chain recombines TRBV29-1 with TRBJ1-1, with D unclear. CDR3 length: 11 residues. Per germline, CDR1 SQVTM and CDR2 ANQGSEA. The V gene lost 3 bases and the J gene lost 1 base, with 3 bases spanning the gap. The CDR3 here is CSVDQNTEAFF. As DNA, the CDR3 is TGCAGCGTTGACCAGAACACTGAAGCTTTCTTT.

The chain uses TRBV18 and TRBJ2-7; 9 bases align to TRBD2. The V gene's germline CDR1 is KGHSH and CDR2 LQKENI. This CDR3 region has 17 residues. Germline trimming cut 0 bases from V and 4 bases from J; bases unmatched to any gene: 10. CDR3 protein: CASSPPLAGGFKYEQYF. As DNA, the CDR3 is TGTGCCAGCTCACCACCACTGGCGGGGGGGTTCAAATACGAGCAGTACTTC.

The J gene is TRBJ2-7, the V gene TRBV7-9, with D tentatively TRBD2 (6 bases). Per the germline V gene, CDR1 is SEHNR and CDR2 is FQNEAQ (reference sequence). V was trimmed by 7 bases and J by 5 bases, leaving 15 bases between them. The CDR3 is made up of 13 amino acids. The CDR3 is CASNMGGADEQYF. DNA of the CDR3: TGTGCCAGCAACATGGGGGGTGCGGACGAGCAGTACTTC.

The chain recombines TRBV7-9 with TRBJ2-5; D unresolved. The length of the CDR3 is 11 residues. In germline, CDR1 is SEHNR, CDR2 FQNEAQ (reference sequence). The ends were cut back, 8 bases at V and 0 bases at J, with 4 bases in the middle. This CDR3 reads CASSNQETQYF. For the CDR3, the DNA is TGTGCCAGCTCTAACCAAGAGACCCAGTACTTC.

The chain links TRBV7-6 to TRBJ1-1; D is unresolved. The ends were cut back, 1 base at V and 0 bases at J, with 3 bases in the middle. The CDR3 contains 13 residues. Germline assignment: CDR1 SGHVS and CDR2 FNYEAQ. The CDR3 region is CASSLVVNTEAFF. The CDR3 bases are TGTGCCAGCAGCTTAGTCGTGAACACTGAAGCTTTCTTT.

The rearrangement links TRBV6-1 to TRBJ1-5, with D perhaps matching TRBD1 (6 bases). The CDR3 length is 15 residues. CDR1 and CDR2 from the germline V gene are MNHNS and SASEGT. The ends were cut back, 2 bases at V and 5 bases at J, with 13 bases in the middle. The CDR3 DNA sequence: TGTGCCAGCAGTGAAACAGGGCCGTCTGATCAGCCCCAGCATTTT. This sequence encodes CASSETGPSDQPQHF.

This chain uses TRBV28 with TRBJ1-2; 10 bases fit TRBD1. CDR1 and CDR2 from the germline V gene are MDHEN and SYDVKM. The CDR3 runs 17 residues. V gave up 7 bases and J gave up 5 bases; unmatched junction bases: 16. For the CDR3, the DNA is TGTGCCAGCACCTCCCCGGGACAGGGGAGGGGTTGGTATGGCTACACCTTC. Encoded protein: CASTSPGQGRGWYGYTF.

This clone was observed a handful of times. This chain connects TRBV6-5 to TRBJ1-6; weak D call: TRBD1 (5 bases). The V end was cut by 5 bases, the J end by 10 bases, with 15 bases between. The V gene's germline CDR1 is MNHEY and CDR2 SVGAGI. This CDR3 has 14 amino acids. The CDR3 DNA sequence: TGTGCCAGCAGTGTGGGATTTACAGGATCACCCCTCCACTTT. Residues: CASSVGFTGSPLHF.

This sequence joins TRBV28 and TRBJ1-1; D is unresolved. The CDR3 length is 11 residues. Germline V gene sequence: CDR1 MDHEN, CDR2 SYDVKM. V was pared by 7 bases and J by 7 bases, with 10 bases between. The CDR3 region has the DNA TGTGCCAGCATTGGAGGGCTTGAAGCTTTCTTT. Translated: CASIGGLEAFF. Drawing the rest from reference TRBV28 and TRBJ1-1, the complete variable domain is DVKVTQSSRYLVKRTGEKVFLECVQDMDHENMFWYRQDPGLGLRLIYFSYDVKMKEKGDIPEGYSVSREKKERFSLILESASTNQTSMYLCASIGGLEAFFGQGTRLTVV.

The CDR3 is CASNERQGTPPLHF. The CDR3, as DNA: TGTGCCAGTAACGAACGACAGGGAACGCCACCCCTCCACTTT. This sequence joins TRBV19 and TRBJ1-6; TRBD1 matches at 7 bases. The CDR3 contains 14 residues. Trimming at V came to 7 bases and at J to 11 bases, leaving 11 bases not matched to a gene. Per germline, CDR1 LNHDA and CDR2 SQIVND (reference sequence). Combining the CDR3 with reference TRBV19 and TRBJ1-6 gives the whole variable domain DGGITQSPKYLFRKEGQNVTLSCEQNLNHDAMYWYRQDPGQGLRLIYYSQIVNDFQKGDIAEGYSVSREKKESFPLTVTSAQKNPTAFYLCASNERQGTPPLHFGNGTRLTVT.

The chain couples TRBV7-9 to TRBJ1-2; D gene ambiguous. With 3 bases removed from V and 5 bases from J, the gap between germline ends came to 7 bases. The CDR3 extends over 12 amino acids. Germline V CDR1 and CDR2: SEHNR, FQNEAQ (reference sequence). CDR3 loop: CASSFSEYGYTF. The DNA for the CDR3 is TGTGCCAGCAGCTTTTCCGAGTATGGCTACACCTTC.